The clone carrying this T cell receptor (beta chain) has more than one count but fewer than ten. Its matching antigen is unknown. This specimen comes from a study of T cells in Graves' hyperthyroidism and ophthalmopathy. Study-level information: Once the initial diagnosis was made, peripheral blood was obtained before any treatment. Study observations and caveats: Blood samples included most of the expanded thyroid clonotypes exceeding 0.001.

From RNA transcripts, TCR beta CDR3 regions were amplified. First-round RT-PCR with HTBI primers amplified the TCR CDR3 region. In TCRdb, the multiplex PCR reads were re-called with MiXCR into one record per CDR3 protein. The table includes approximately 590,000 distinct CDR3 sequences, around 16% detected once. The sample consisted of blood. The sequence came from a woman in her thirties with Graves' hyperthyroidism.

The CDR3 DNA sequence: TGTGCCAGCTTTGGAAACACCGGGGAGCTGTTTTTT. Protein product: CASFGNTGELFF. The V and J genes are TRBV6-1 and TRBJ2-2; D not resolved. The germline V gene has CDR1 MNHNS and CDR2 SASEGT. Trimming took off 8 bases at V and 2 bases at J, with 6 bases between the two ends. This CDR3 spans 12 amino acids.